The clone carrying this T cell receptor (beta chain) has a handful of counts. This CDR3 has 12 amino acids. Per germline, CDR1 DFQATT and CDR2 SNEGSKA (reference sequence). RNA transcripts gave rise to amplified TCR beta CDR3 regions. HTBI primers drove first-round RT-PCR of the TCR CDR3. TCRdb fed the multiplex PCR reads into MiXCR, producing one record per CDR3 protein. This sample carries 600,000 to 750,000 distinct CDR3 sequences, around 15% of them seen once, and the ten largest clones take about 14%. These data belong to a study of T cells in Graves' hyperthyroidism and ophthalmopathy. The specimen was blood. The TCR sequence derives from a man between 45 and 60 years old with Graves' hyperthyroidism. The chain links TRBV20-1 to TRBJ2-1, with 7 bases identical to TRBD2. The CDR3 is CRPRGGYNEQFF. CDR3 bases: TGCAGACCGCGCGGGGGATACAATGAGCAGTTCTTC.